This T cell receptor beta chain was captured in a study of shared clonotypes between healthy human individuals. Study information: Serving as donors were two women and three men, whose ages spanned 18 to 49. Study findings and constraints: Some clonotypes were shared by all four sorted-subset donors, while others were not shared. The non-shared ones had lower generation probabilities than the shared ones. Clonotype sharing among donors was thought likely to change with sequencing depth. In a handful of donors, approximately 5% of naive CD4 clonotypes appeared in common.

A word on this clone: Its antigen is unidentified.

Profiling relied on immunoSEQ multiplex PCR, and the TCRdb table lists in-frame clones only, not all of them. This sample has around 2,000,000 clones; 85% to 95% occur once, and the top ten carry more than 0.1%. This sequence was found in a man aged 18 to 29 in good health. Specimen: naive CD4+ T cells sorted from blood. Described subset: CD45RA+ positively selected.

In DNA form, the CDR3 reads TGTGCCAGCAGCCGCGTTTCCGGCGGCTCACCCCTCCACTTT. Protein: CASSRVSGGSPLHF. V and J are TRBV6-5 and TRBJ1-6; D not certain. This CDR3 is built from 14 residues. V lost 6 bases, J lost 10 bases, and 16 bases lay in between. Per germline, CDR1 MNHEY and CDR2 SVGAGI.